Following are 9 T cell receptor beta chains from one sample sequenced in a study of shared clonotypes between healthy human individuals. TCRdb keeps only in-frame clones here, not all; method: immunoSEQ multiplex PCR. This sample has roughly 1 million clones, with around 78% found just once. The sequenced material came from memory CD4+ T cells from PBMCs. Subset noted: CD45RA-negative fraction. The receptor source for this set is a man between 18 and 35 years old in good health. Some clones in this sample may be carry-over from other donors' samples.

This CDR3 reads CASSLLGTSNGELFF. CDR3 nucleotides: TGCGCCAGCAGCTTGTTAGGGACTTCGAACGGGGAGCTGTTTTTT. The chain has TRBV5-1 and TRBJ2-2; the D gene is possibly TRBD2 (6 bases). CDR1 is SGHRS and CDR2 is YFSETQ in the germline V gene. Trimming cost V 1 base and J 7 bases, with 14 bases left between them. This CDR3 contains 15 residues. The complete variable domain, with remaining parts taken from reference TRBV5-1 and TRBJ2-2, reads KAGVTQTPRYLIKTRGQQVTLSCSPISGHRSVSWYQQTPGQGLQFLFEYFSETQRNKGNFPGRFSGRQFSNSRSEMNVSTLELGDSALYLCASSLLGTSNGELFFGEGSRLTVL.

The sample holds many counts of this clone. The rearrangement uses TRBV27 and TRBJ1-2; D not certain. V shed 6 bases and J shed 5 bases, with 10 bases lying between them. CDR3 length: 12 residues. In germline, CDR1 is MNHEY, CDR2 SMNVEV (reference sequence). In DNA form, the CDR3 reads TGTGCCAGCAGGTTCGGTGGGTATGGCTACACCTTC. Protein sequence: CASRFGGYGYTF.

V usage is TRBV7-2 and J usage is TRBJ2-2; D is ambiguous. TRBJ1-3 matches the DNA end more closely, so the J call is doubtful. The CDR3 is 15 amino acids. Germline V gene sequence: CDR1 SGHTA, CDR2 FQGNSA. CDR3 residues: CASSSRRPSGNTIYF. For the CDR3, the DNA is TGTGCCAGCAGCTCAAGGCGCCCCTCTGGAAACACCATATATTTT.

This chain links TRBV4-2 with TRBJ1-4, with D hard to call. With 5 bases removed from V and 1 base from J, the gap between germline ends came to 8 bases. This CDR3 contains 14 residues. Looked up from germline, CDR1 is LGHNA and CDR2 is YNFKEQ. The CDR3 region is CASSAQVTNEKLFF. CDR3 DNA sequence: TGTGCCAGCAGCGCTCAAGTAACTAATGAAAAACTGTTTTTT.

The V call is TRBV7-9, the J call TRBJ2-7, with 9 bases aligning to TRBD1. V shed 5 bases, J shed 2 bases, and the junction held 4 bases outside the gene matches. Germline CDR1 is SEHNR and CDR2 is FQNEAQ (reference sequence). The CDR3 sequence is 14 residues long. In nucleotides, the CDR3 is TGTGCCAGCAGCCCCCGGACAGGGGCCTACGAGCAGTACTTC. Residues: CASSPRTGAYEQYF.

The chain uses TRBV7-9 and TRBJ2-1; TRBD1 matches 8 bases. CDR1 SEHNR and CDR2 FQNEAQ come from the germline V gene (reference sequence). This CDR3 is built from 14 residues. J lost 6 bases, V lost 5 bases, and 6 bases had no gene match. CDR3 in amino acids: CASSEYTGGNEQFF. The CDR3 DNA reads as TGTGCCAGCAGCGAATACACAGGGGGCAATGAGCAGTTCTTC.

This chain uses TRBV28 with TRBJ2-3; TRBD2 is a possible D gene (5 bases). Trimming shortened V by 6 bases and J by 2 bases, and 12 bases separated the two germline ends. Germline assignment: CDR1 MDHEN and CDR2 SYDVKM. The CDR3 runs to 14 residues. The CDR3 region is CASSPLDFTDTQYF. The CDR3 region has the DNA TGTGCCAGCAGCCCACTGGACTTCACAGATACGCAGTATTTT.

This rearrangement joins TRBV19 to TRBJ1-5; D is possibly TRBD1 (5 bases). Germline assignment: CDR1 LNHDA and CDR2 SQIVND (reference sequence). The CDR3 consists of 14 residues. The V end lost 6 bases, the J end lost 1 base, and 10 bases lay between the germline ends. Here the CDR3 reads CASSLWDSNQPQHF. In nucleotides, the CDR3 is TGTGCCAGTAGCCTCTGGGACAGCAATCAGCCCCAGCATTTT.

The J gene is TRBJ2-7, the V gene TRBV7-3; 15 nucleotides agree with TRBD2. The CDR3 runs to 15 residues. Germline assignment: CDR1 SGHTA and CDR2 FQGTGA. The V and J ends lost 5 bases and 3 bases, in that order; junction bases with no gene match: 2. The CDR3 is CASSPGLAGGYEQYF. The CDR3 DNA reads TGTGCCAGCAGCCCGGGACTAGCGGGAGGCTACGAGCAGTACTTC.